This T cell receptor beta chain was identified in a study of follicular helper T cells after annual influenza vaccination listed by TCRdb under 2017. Concerning the study at large: After each seasonal influenza vaccination, blood was collected on days 0, 7 and 28. One week after vaccination, a second recruited cohort of roughly 11 subjects (Table S1) displayed a similar ICOS+CD38+ cTfh response. To look at recall of cTfh clones, some subjects were tracked through successive annual vaccinations covering the 2013-2014, 2014-2015 and 2015-2016 seasons. Six subjects had multi-year samples: four covered two vaccination seasons and two covered three seasons. The 2015 samples were processed right after collection, while the 2013-2014 samples were cryopreserved. Paper-wide results and their limitations: In the assessment of influenza clone enrichment, the possibility that the much larger non-cTfh compartments were undersampled could not be ruled out. Successive annual vaccinations recalled a recurring oligoclonal ICOS+CD38+ cTfh response that included tetramer and AIM influenza-specific clonotypes. ICOS+CD38+ cTfh clonality correlated with the frequency of that population, and its change correlated with the change in circulating plasmablast frequency. Because only about 8.5-20% of the analyzed cells gave productive TCRB sequences, there was no way to sample rare clonotypes. Day 7 ICOS+CD38+ clones were most often found later in ICOS-CD38- cTfh, suggesting that subset may serve as a memory reservoir.

Concerning this clone: Its antigen is unknown. The sample holds no much larger clone one base away, and base qualities are not on file.

The library was made by the immunoSEQ multiplex PCR assay. Adaptive Biotechnologies carried out TCRB amplification, library preparation, sequencing and preliminary bioinformatics at Survey level resolution. Turning to the authors' computational methods: In R, clonality was calculated as 1 minus the normalized Shannon entropy, and the Gini index was computed using the R package ineq. The overlap score was defined as the summed counts of shared sequences divided by the total counts of all sequences in both compared samples. The significance of shared clonotypes was tested with Fisher's exact test, assuming a theoretical repertoire of 10^7 TCRB sequences. Sourced from immuneACCESS, this table was stored by TCRdb with only in-frame sequences that have V and J called. A share of the clones is absent; for the studies checked, an unresolved V gene accounts for under half, and the remainder has no known explanation. V, J and clone size are taken as reported in that table, and D and trimming were inferred from the DNA itself. This sample comprises about 14,000 clones, around four fifths of them detected only once. The ten largest clones represent about 0.27% of the sample.

As encoded in the germline V gene (reference sequence), CDR1 is LNHDA while CDR2 is SQIVND. Trimming removed 3 bases from V and 3 bases from J, leaving 5 bases between the germline ends. The CDR3 has 12 amino acids, counting the end cysteine and phenylalanine. Of the read, only the CDR3 DNA is kept; its 36 bases are in frame from base 1. The sample's time point label is to be understood as: 2014-2015 season, pre-vaccination. Adults received seasonal inactivated influenza vaccine (Fluvarix), and TCRB sequencing tracked sorted blood CD4 subsets before and after vaccination. To be eligible, subjects had to live in the community and must not have received influenza vaccine in the previous 6 months. Influenza vaccine contraindications, substance abuse, HIV/AIDS, active malignancy, immunomodulatory medication and active illness such as respiratory infection were included among the exclusion criteria. At each time point, roughly 35 to 110 mL of blood was collected. Either Ficoll-Paque PLUS or SepMate separation was used to isolate PBMC. CXCR5- memory CD4 T cells were sorted as a comparison non-Tfh subset. Before DNA was extracted, the cell subsets were sorted from PBMC using a BD FACS Aria.

The receptor was derived from an adult who received the influenza vaccine. The chain is assembled from TRBV19 and TRBJ1-2; the D gene assignment is ambiguous. This specimen consisted of CXCR5- memory CD4+ T cells sorted from blood, obtained on the day of influenza vaccination. The cell subset or site label on this specimen signifies: CXCR5- memory CD4 T cells. The DNA is TGTGCCAGTAGTATGGCAGACTATGGCTACACCTTC. The encoded protein is CASSMADYGYTF.